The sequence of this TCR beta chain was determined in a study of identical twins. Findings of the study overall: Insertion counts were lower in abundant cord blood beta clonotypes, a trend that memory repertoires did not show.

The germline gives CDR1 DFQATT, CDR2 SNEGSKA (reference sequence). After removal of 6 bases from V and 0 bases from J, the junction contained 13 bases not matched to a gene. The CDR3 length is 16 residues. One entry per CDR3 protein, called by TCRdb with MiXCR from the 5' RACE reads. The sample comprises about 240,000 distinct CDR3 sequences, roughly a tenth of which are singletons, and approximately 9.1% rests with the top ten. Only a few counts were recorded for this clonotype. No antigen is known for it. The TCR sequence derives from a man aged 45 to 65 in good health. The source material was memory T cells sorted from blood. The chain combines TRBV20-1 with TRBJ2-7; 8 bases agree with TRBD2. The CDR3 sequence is CSAHPMSSGLSYEQYF. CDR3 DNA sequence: TGCAGTGCCCATCCCATGTCTAGCGGGCTCTCCTACGAGCAGTACTTC.